This TCR beta chain was obtained from a study of blood T cell repertoires in COVID-19. Germline CDR1 is PRHDT and CDR2 is FYEKMQ (reference sequence). This CDR3 contains 13 residues. The J segment lost 4 bases and the V segment lost 5 bases, leaving 4 bases of the junction unmatched. Produced via immunoSEQ multiplex PCR; TCRdb's table is partial and in-frame only. The sample lists around 78,000 clones, around nine tenths occurring once. This sequence was found in a woman in her forties or fifties with acute COVID-19. Sample: PBMCs or T cells enriched from blood (not recorded which). The chain carries TRBV13 and TRBJ1-1; 7 bases agree with TRBD1. The CDR3: CASSPTGVTEAFF. The CDR3 bases are TGTGCCAGCAGCCCCACAGGGGTCACTGAAGCTTTCTTT.